This T cell receptor beta chain appears in the sequencing data of a study of Ad26.COV2.S vaccination and SARS-CoV-2 variants. Note on this clone: What it binds is not known.

Study-wide results and limits: A substantial breadth of spike-specific CD8+ and CD4+ T cell responses after vaccination has been reported. Across vaccine and placebo recipients, the breadth of non-spike TCRs was similar. Possibly, TCR breadth and depth analyses underestimated total T cell responses.

Data came from immunoSEQ multiplex PCR; TCRdb stores just in-frame clones and leaves some out. The data show approximately 480,000 clones, with approximately 90% seen just once and around 13% held by the top ten. The V gene's germline CDR1 is MNHEY and CDR2 SVGAGI. The CDR3 spans 13 residues. Trimming removed 6 bases from V and 7 bases from J, with 16 bases in between. The sample's treatment: over 15 received Ad26.COV2.S at low or high dose, single or two shots; about 5 received placebo; per-sample allocation not given. Specimen acquisition occurred on day 63 following the initial vaccine or placebo injection. Ad26 vector vaccine expressed Wuhan-strain SARS-CoV-2 spike.

This receptor was obtained from a person aged 18-65 years who received the Ad26.COV2.S COVID-19 vaccine or a placebo. The sequencing here drew on peripheral blood, taken in a trial of Ad26.COV2.S vaccine versus placebo. The chain joins TRBV6-5 to TRBJ2-7; tentatively, D is TRBD1 (5 bases). DNA of the CDR3: TGTGCCAGCAGCCCCACCAGGGTGAGGGAGCAGTACTTC. Its protein is CASSPTRVREQYF.